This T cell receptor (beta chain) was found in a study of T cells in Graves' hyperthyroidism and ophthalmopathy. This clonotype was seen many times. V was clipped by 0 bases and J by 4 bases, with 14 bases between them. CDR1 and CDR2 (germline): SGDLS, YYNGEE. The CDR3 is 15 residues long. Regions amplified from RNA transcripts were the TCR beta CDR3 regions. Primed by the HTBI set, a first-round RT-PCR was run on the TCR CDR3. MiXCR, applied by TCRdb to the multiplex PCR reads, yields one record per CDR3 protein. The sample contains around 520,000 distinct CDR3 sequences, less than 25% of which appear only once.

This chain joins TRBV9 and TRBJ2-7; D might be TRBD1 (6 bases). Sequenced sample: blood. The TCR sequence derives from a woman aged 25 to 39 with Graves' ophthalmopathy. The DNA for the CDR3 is TGTGCCAGCAGCGTAGATCACAGGGTATCTTACGAGCAGTACTTC. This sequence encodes CASSVDHRVSYEQYF.